This TCR beta chain is from a study of T cell repertoires in cytomegalovirus infection. Study information: Public TCR beta signature analysis indicated the presence of both CMV infection and matching HLA type. The study, taken as a whole, reports: Predominance within the ex vivo response was attributable to HLA-C-restricted CMV-specific TCR beta clonotypes. Public TCR beta family frequency separated CMV-and-HLA carriers, including in an independent cohort.

This clonotype has a handful of counts. Its antigen remains unknown. One entry per CDR3 protein results from TCRdb running MiXCR on the reads. The repertoire includes some 160,000 distinct CDR3 sequences, 17% of them detected once, and roughly a sixth sits in the top ten. The receptor was derived from a human donor in good health (CMV status not recorded). Some clones in this sample may be carry-over from other donors' samples. The sequenced material came from CD8+ T cells from PBMCs.

CDR3 nucleotides: TGCAGTGCCACCGACGGCTACAATGAGCAGTTCTTC. It is translated as CSATDGYNEQFF. This chain joins TRBV20-1 and TRBJ2-1; no definite D call. This CDR3 contains 12 residues. The germline V and J ends were trimmed by 6 bases and 3 bases, with 9 bases remaining between them. Per germline, CDR1 DFQATT and CDR2 SNEGSKA (reference sequence).